The clone carrying this T cell receptor beta chain was recorded many times. These data are taken from a study of neurological immune-mediated disorders. The cDNA was produced through 5'RACE with 10-nucleotide random UMIs. TCRdb re-analysed the 5' RACE reads in MiXCR, keeping a single row per CDR3 protein. This sample has about 79,000 distinct CDR3 sequences, with less than 15% found just once. This CDR3 spans 13 amino acids. Germline loops: CDR1 MNHEY, CDR2 SMNVEV (reference sequence). The ends were cut back, 0 bases at V and 1 base at J, with 4 bases in the middle. Sequenced material: PBMCs. The receptor comes from a woman aged 45-60 years in good health. The rearrangement joins TRBV27 to TRBJ2-7; D not resolved. The CDR3 region is CASSLSKSYEQYF. CDR3 nucleotides: TGTGCCAGCAGTTTATCCAAGTCCTACGAGCAGTACTTC.